The text below deals with one T cell receptor (beta chain). This specimen belongs to a study of blood T cell repertoires in COVID-19. Allocation to cohorts depended on clinical history reported by the participants. A COVID-19 case had been met by exposed participants during the 2 weeks before study entry. Only in-frame clones appear in the TCRdb table, and some are missing; sequencing was by immunoSEQ multiplex PCR. The sample shows about 270,000 clones, approximately 90% of them seen only once. Sequencing input: PBMCs or T cells enriched from blood (not recorded which). The receptor comes from a man between 40 and 49 years old who had been exposed to COVID-19.

The CDR3 protein is CASRPQTGFTEAFF. Here the CDR3 DNA reads TGTGCCAGCAGACCCCAGACAGGATTCACTGAAGCTTTCTTT. The rearrangement joins TRBV11-2 to TRBJ1-1; D possibly corresponds to TRBD1 (6 bases). This CDR3 has 14 amino acids. Deletions cut 6 bases from V and 4 bases from J, with 15 bases between. Looked up from germline, CDR1 is SGHAT and CDR2 is FQNNGV.